This TCR beta chain is drawn from a study of T cells expressing NK-cell markers. This CDR3 is 14 amino acids long. CDR1 MNHEY and CDR2 SVGAGI come from the germline V gene. TCRdb re-called the 5' RACE reads, yielding one record per CDR3 amino acid sequence without DNA. With roughly 430,000 distinct CDR3 sequences in the sample, the ten largest clones hold 7.3%. This chain connects TRBV6-5 to TRBJ1-5; TCRdb names TRBD1, which stays unverified in the absence of DNA. Sequencing was done on a sample of blood T cells: a sorted CD56 or NKG2C T cell subset, CD4+ or CD8+ T cells, or bulk PBMC T cells (not recorded which). This TCR was recovered from a woman aged 18-69 years in good health. Here the CDR3 reads CASSIQGVDQPQHF.